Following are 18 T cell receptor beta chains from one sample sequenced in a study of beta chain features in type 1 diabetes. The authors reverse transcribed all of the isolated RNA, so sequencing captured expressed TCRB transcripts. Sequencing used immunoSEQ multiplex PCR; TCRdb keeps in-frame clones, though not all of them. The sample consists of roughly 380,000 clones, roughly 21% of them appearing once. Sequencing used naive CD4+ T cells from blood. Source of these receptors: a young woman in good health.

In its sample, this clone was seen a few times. CDR3 in DNA: TGTGCCAGCAGCCGTTTTCGATTACTGACGGACACCGGTACTGGAAACACCATATATTTT. Its protein product is CASSRFRLLTDTGTGNTIYF. The chain carries TRBV28 and TRBJ1-3; the D gene is possibly TRBD1 (5 bases). The CDR3 consists of 20 residues. Germline CDR1 reads MDHEN; CDR2 reads SYDVKM. Trimming removed 6 bases at V and 2 bases at J, with 29 bases between.

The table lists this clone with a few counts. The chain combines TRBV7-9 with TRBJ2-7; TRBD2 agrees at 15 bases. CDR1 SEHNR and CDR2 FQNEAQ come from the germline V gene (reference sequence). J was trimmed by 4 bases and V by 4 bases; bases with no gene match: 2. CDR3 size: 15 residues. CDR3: CASSSGLAGGYEQYF. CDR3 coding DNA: TGTGCCAGCAGCTCAGGACTAGCGGGAGGGTACGAGCAGTACTTC.

CDR3 amino acids: CAIGQGGLNTEAFF. The CDR3 DNA sequence: TGTGCCATAGGACAGGGTGGGTTGAACACTGAAGCTTTCTTT. The rearrangement joins TRBV6-5 to TRBJ1-1; TRBD1 matches at 8 bases. The CDR3 totals 14 residues. J was trimmed by 0 bases and V by 10 bases; bases with no gene match: 7. Germline values: CDR1 MNHEY, CDR2 SVGAGI.

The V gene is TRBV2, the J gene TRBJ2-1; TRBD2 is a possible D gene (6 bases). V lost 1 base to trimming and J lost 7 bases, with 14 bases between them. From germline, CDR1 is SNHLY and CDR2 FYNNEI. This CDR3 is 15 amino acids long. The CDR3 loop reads CASSEEGLFGNEQFF. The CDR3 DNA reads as TGTGCCAGCAGTGAAGAGGGACTTTTCGGGAATGAGCAGTTCTTC.

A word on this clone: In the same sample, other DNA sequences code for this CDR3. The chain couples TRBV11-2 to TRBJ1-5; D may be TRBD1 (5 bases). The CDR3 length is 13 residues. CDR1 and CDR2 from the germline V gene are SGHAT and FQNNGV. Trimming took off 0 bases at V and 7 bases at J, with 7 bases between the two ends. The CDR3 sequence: CASSLDRGQPQHF. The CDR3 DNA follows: TGTGCCAGCAGCTTAGATCGGGGGCAGCCCCAGCATTTT.

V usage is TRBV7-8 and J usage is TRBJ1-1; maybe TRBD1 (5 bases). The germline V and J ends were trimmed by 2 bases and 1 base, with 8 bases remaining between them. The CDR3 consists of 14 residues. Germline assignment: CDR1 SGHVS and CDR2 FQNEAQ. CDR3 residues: CASSLSRANTEAFF. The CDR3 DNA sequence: TGTGCCAGCAGCTTAAGCAGGGCGAACACTGAAGCTTTCTTT. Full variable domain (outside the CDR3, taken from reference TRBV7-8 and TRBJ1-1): GAGVSQSPRYKVAKRGQDVALRCDPISGHVSLFWYQQALGQGPEFLTYFQNEAQLDKSGLPSDRFFAERPEGSVSTLKIQRTQQEDSAVYLCASSLSRANTEAFFGQGTRLTVV.

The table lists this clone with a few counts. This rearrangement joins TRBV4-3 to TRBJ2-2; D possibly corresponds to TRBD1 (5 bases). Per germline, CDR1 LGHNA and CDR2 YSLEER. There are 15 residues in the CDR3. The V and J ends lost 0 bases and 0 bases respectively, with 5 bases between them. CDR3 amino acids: CASSQEGPNTGELFF. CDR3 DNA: TGCGCCAGCAGCCAAGAGGGGCCGAACACCGGGGAGCTGTTTTTT.

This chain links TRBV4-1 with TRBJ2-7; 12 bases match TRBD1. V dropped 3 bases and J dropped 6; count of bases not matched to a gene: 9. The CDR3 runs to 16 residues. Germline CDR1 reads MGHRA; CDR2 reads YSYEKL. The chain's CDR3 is CASSQDGTGGSSEQYF. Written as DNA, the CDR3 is TGCGCCAGCAGCCAGGACGGGACAGGGGGCTCGAGCGAGCAGTACTTC.

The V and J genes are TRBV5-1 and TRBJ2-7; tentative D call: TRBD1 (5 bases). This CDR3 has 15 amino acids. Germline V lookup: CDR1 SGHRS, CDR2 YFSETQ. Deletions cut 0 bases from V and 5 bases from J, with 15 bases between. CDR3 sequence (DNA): TGCGCCAGCAGCTTGGAGGCAGGGTCCCCCCACGAGCAGTACTTC. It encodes CASSLEAGSPHEQYF. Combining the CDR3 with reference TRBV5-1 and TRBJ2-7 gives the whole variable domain KAGVTQTPRYLIKTRGQQVTLSCSPISGHRSVSWYQQTPGQGLQFLFEYFSETQRNKGNFPGRFSGRQFSNSRSEMNVSTLELGDSALYLCASSLEAGSPHEQYFGPGTRLTVT.

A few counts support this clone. The CDR3 DNA reads TGTGCCTGGGGGACTAGCGGACGCTACGAGCAGTACTTC. Protein product: CAWGTSGRYEQYF. The rearrangement links TRBV30 to TRBJ2-7; 11 bases agree with TRBD2. After removal of 5 bases from V and 3 bases from J, the junction contained 3 bases not matched to a gene. There are 13 residues in the CDR3. Germline values: CDR1 GTSNPN, CDR2 SVGIG (reference sequence).

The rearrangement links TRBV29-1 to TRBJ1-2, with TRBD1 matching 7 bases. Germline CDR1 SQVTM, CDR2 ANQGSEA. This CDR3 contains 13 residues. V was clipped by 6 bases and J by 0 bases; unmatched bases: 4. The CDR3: CSVTGTANYGYTF. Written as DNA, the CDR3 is TGCAGCGTAACCGGGACAGCTAACTATGGCTACACCTTC. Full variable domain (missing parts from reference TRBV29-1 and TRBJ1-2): SAVISQKPSRDICQRGTSLTIQCQVDSQVTMMFWYRQQPGQSLTLIATANQGSEATYESGFVIDKFPISRPNLTFSTLTVSNMSPEDSSIYLCSVTGTANYGYTFGSGTRLTVV.

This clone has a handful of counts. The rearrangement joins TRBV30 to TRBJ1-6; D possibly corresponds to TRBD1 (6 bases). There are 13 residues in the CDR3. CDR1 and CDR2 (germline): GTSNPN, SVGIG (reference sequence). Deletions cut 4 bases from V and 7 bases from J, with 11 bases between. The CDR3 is CAWTKRGNSPLHF. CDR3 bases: TGTGCCTGGACCAAAAGGGGGAATTCACCCCTCCACTTT.

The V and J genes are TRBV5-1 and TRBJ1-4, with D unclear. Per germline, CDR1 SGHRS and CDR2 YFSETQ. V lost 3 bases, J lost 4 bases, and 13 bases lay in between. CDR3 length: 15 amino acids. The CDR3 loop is CASSWSAGSNEKLFF. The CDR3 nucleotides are TGCGCCAGCAGCTGGTCCGCCGGGAGTAATGAAAAACTGTTTTTT.

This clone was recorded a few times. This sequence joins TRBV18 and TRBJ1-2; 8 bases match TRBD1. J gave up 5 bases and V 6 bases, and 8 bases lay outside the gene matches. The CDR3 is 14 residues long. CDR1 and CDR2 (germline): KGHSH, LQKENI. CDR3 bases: TGTGCCAGCTCGCCGGGACAGGACTTATATGGCTACACCTTC. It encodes CASSPGQDLYGYTF. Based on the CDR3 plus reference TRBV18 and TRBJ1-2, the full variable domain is NAGVMQNPRHLVRRRGQEARLRCSPMKGHSHVYWYRQLPEEGLKFMVYLQKENIIDESGMPKERFSAEFPKEGPSILRIQQVVRGDSAAYFCASSPGQDLYGYTFGSGTRLTVV.

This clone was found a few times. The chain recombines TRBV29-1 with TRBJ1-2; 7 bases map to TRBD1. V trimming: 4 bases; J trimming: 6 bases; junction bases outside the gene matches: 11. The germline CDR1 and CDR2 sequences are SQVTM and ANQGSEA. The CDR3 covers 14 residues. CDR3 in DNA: TGCAGCGTTGGGGACAGCCTAGTAAGGGATGGCTACACCTTC. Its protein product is CSVGDSLVRDGYTF.

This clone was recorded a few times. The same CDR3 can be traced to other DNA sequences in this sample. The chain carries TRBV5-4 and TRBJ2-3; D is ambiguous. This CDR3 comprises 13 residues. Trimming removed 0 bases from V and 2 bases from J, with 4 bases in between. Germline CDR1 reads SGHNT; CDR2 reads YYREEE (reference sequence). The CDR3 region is CASSLGATDTQYF. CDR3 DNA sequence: TGTGCCAGCAGCTTGGGGGCCACAGATACGCAGTATTTT.

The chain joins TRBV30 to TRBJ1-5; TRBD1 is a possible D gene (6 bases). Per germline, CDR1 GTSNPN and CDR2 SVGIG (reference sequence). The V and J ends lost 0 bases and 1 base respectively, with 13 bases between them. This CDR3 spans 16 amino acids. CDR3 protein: CAWSVRGRASNQPQHF. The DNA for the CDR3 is TGTGCCTGGAGTGTGAGGGGGAGGGCGAGCAATCAGCCCCAGCATTTT.

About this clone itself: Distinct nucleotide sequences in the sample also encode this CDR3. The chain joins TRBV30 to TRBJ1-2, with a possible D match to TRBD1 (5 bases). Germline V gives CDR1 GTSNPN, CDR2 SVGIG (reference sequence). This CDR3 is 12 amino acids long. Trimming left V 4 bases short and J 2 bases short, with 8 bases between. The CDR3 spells CAWTTGNYGYTF. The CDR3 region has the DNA TGTGCCTGGACTACAGGCAACTATGGCTACACCTTC.